These 30 T cell receptor beta chains originate from one sample sequenced in a study of shared clonotypes between healthy human individuals. Sequenced by immunoSEQ multiplex PCR; TCRdb stores in-frame clones only, minus some. This repertoire shows around 2.5 million clones, 80% to 95% found once; its top ten account for more than 0.35%. The sequencing input was naive CD4+ T cells from PBMCs. This sample's subset: CD45RA+ positively selected. These receptors all stem from a man aged 18 to 30 in good health. Some clones in this sample may be carry-over from other donors' samples.

The chain has TRBV11-3 and TRBJ2-1, with 7 bases identical to TRBD1. The CDR3 contains 15 residues. CDR1 SGHNT and CDR2 YENEEA come from the germline V gene. The ends lost 0 bases at V and 7 bases at J; junction bases unmatched: 6. CDR3 sequence reads: CASSLDPGQWNEQFF. Here the CDR3 DNA reads TGTGCCAGCAGCTTAGACCCGGGACAGTGGAATGAGCAGTTCTTC.

The V gene is TRBV7-8, the J gene TRBJ1-4, with D hard to call. V was pared by 4 bases and J by 2 bases, with 11 bases between. This CDR3 comprises 15 residues. CDR1 and CDR2 from the germline V gene are SGHVS and FQNEAQ. The CDR3 loop is CASSSGMGTNEKLFF. DNA of the CDR3: TGTGCCAGCAGCTCGGGAATGGGGACTAATGAAAAACTGTTTTTT.

The chain joins TRBV7-2 to TRBJ2-7; 13 bases line up with TRBD2. In germline, CDR1 is SGHTA, CDR2 FQGNSA. The CDR3 extends over 16 amino acids. With V trimmed by 4 bases and J by 0 bases, 3 bases remained unmatched. Written as DNA, the CDR3 is TGTGCCAGCAGCTCACTAGCGGGAGGGCCCTCCTACGAGCAGTACTTC. This sequence encodes CASSSLAGGPSYEQYF.

Notes on this clone: This sample also contains other DNA sequences that code for the same CDR3. The rearrangement uses TRBV2 and TRBJ2-2; TRBD1 matches at 9 bases. The V segment lost 2 bases and the J segment 4 bases; nucleotides outside the gene matches: 2. The germline V gene encodes CDR1 SNHLY and CDR2 FYNNEI. The CDR3 has 15 amino acids. The CDR3 DNA sequence: TGTGCCAGCAGTGAACTGGGACAGGGCACCGGGGAGCTGTTTTTT. It encodes CASSELGQGTGELFF.

This clone was observed a handful of times. Other nucleotide sequences from this sample produce the same CDR3. V usage is TRBV7-2 and J usage is TRBJ2-2, with D tentatively TRBD2 (5 bases). Trimming pared 5 bases from V and 4 bases from J, leaving 5 bases between. The CDR3 is 12 residues long. Germline lookup yields CDR1 SGHTA and CDR2 FQGNSA. The CDR3 coding sequence is TGTGCCAGCAGCCGGGGCACCGGGGAGCTGTTTTTT. Translating gives CASSRGTGELFF.

The gene calls are TRBV7-9 and TRBJ2-7; D not resolved. The germline V gene has CDR1 SEHNR and CDR2 FQNEAQ (reference sequence). This CDR3 region has 14 residues. The V gene lost 6 bases and the J gene lost 2 bases, with 14 bases spanning the gap. The DNA for the CDR3 is TGTGCCAGCAGGTCGGCAGAGAATGCCTACGAGCAGTACTTC. Translated: CASRSAENAYEQYF.

This chain joins TRBV6-5 and TRBJ1-6; D call uncertain. Deletions cut 1 base from V and 12 bases from J, with 7 bases between. Germline-derived CDR1 and CDR2 are MNHEY and SVGAGI. The CDR3 is 12 amino acids. This CDR3 reads CASSYYGEPLHF. The CDR3 nucleotides read TGTGCCAGCAGTTACTACGGGGAACCCCTCCACTTT.

This rearrangement joins TRBV28 to TRBJ2-7; D is unclear. The V gene's germline CDR1 is MDHEN and CDR2 SYDVKM. V lost 8 bases, J lost 7 bases, and 27 bases lay in between. This CDR3 is built from 16 residues. This chain's CDR3 is CASEAPGSAFLREQYF. The CDR3 DNA sequence: TGTGCCAGCGAGGCCCCGGGCTCCGCATTCTTGAGGGAGCAGTACTTC.

The count of this clone is one. This sequence joins TRBV5-1 and TRBJ2-1; the match to TRBD2 covers 10 bases. After removal of 0 bases from V and 8 bases from J, the junction contained 8 bases not matched to a gene. The CDR3 covers 16 residues. CDR1 is SGHRS and CDR2 is YFSETQ in the germline V gene. The CDR3 is CASSLETSGKYHEQFF. The CDR3 DNA reads as TGCGCCAGCAGCTTGGAAACTAGCGGGAAGTATCATGAGCAGTTCTTC.

The genes are TRBV5-1 and TRBJ2-1; 9 nucleotides match TRBD1. The germline V gene has CDR1 SGHRS and CDR2 YFSETQ. There are 17 residues in the CDR3. V lost 1 base and J lost 2; bases outside the gene matches: 7. In DNA, the CDR3 is TGCGCCAGCAGCTTGCTGGCGGGACAGGGAACCTACAATGAGCAGTTCTTC. It is translated as CASSLLAGQGTYNEQFF.

The V call is TRBV5-4, the J call TRBJ2-1, with D possibly TRBD1 on 6 matching bases. Germline CDR1 is SGHNT and CDR2 is YYREEE (reference sequence). The CDR3 extends over 15 amino acids. V was trimmed by 6 bases and J by 9 bases, leaving 22 bases between them. CDR3 bases: TGTGCCAGCACCCCTCTTGGAGACAGGTACGGTGAGCAGTTCTTC. Protein sequence: CASTPLGDRYGEQFF.

V gene TRBV28 combines with J gene TRBJ1-3; D is ambiguous. The V end lost 3 bases, the J end lost 6 bases, and 6 bases lay between the germline ends. This CDR3 has 12 residues. Germline V gene sequence: CDR1 MDHEN, CDR2 SYDVKM. The CDR3 protein is CASSLSANTIYF. Here the CDR3 DNA reads TGTGCCAGCAGTTTGTCCGCAAACACCATATATTTT.

The chain combines TRBV7-7 with TRBJ2-1; 7 bases line up with TRBD2. The CDR3 has 16 amino acids. Germline-derived CDR1 and CDR2 are SSHAT and FNYEAQ (reference sequence). After removal of 4 bases from V and 6 bases from J, the junction contained 12 bases not matched to a gene. The CDR3 protein is CASSSSSGRDFNEQFF. CDR3 nucleotide sequence: TGTGCCAGCAGCTCATCTAGCGGACGGGATTTCAATGAGCAGTTCTTC. The full variable domain, with the rest looked up from reference TRBV7-7 and TRBJ2-1, is GAGVSQSPRYKVTKRGQDVTLRCDPISSHATLYWYQQALGQGPEFLTYFNYEAQPDKSGLPSDRFSAERPEGSISTLTIQRTEQRDSAMYRCASSSSSGRDFNEQFFGPGTRLTVL.

The chain joins TRBV28 to TRBJ2-5, with 8 bases that match TRBD2. The germline CDR1 and CDR2 sequences are MDHEN and SYDVKM. The V and J ends lost 7 bases and 3 bases, in that order; junction bases with no gene match: 4. This CDR3 spans 13 amino acids. CDR3 sequence reads: CASTSGSEETQYF. Written as DNA, the CDR3 is TGTGCCAGCACCAGCGGGAGTGAAGAGACCCAGTACTTC.

The chain carries TRBV4-3 and TRBJ2-4; tentatively, D is TRBD1 (6 bases). The CDR3 spans 15 residues. V lost 3 bases and J lost 4, with 13 bases in between. Looked up from germline, CDR1 is LGHNA and CDR2 is YSLEER. The CDR3 region has the DNA TGCGCCAGCAGCCAGGACAGCTTTGAGAAAAACATTCAGTACTTC. Residues: CASSQDSFEKNIQYF.

The chain is built from TRBV18 and TRBJ2-5; TRBD1 is a possible D gene (6 bases). Between the trimmed V and J ends, which lost 3 bases and 2 bases, there was a span of 16 bases. Germline V gene data show CDR1 as KGHSH and CDR2 as LQKENI. The length of the CDR3 is 16 residues. CDR3 sequence: CASSPRQGPAQETQYF. CDR3 DNA: TGTGCCAGCTCACCCCGGCAGGGGCCGGCTCAAGAGACCCAGTACTTC. The variable domain in full, with the rest retrieved from reference TRBV18 and TRBJ2-5, is NAGVMQNPRHLVRRRGQEARLRCSPMKGHSHVYWYRQLPEEGLKFMVYLQKENIIDESGMPKERFSAEFPKEGPSILRIQQVVRGDSAAYFCASSPRQGPAQETQYFGPGTRLLVL.

Notes on this clone: Distinct nucleotide sequences in the sample also encode this CDR3. The chain is built from TRBV6-6 and TRBJ1-3; D gene uncertain. Trimming cost V 6 bases and J 1 base, with 4 bases left between them. Per the germline V gene, CDR1 is MNHNY and CDR2 is SVGAGI (reference sequence). The CDR3 is made up of 12 amino acids. The CDR3 loop is CASSPSGNTIYF. CDR3 in DNA: TGTGCCAGCAGCCCGTCTGGAAACACCATATATTTT.

The gene calls are TRBV18 and TRBJ1-5; perhaps TRBD1 as D (6 bases). Germline V gives CDR1 KGHSH, CDR2 LQKENI. Trimming took off 5 bases at V and 7 bases at J, with 12 bases between the two ends. This CDR3 has 13 residues. Written as DNA, the CDR3 is TGTGCCAGCTCAACAGGGCCGATCCAGCCCCAGCATTTT. Residues: CASSTGPIQPQHF.

This rearrangement joins TRBV5-4 to TRBJ2-5; tentative D call: TRBD2 (6 bases). The CDR3 totals 14 residues. V was cut by 0 bases and J by 5 bases, with 11 bases left in between. Looked up from germline, CDR1 is SGHNT and CDR2 is YYREEE (reference sequence). The CDR3 nucleotides are TGTGCCAGCAGCTTGGTTGGCGGGACGGAGACCCAGTACTTC. Translating it yields CASSLVGGTETQYF.

This clone appeared once. This chain uses TRBV6-5 with TRBJ2-5; D is perhaps TRBD1 (5 bases). V lost 3 bases and J lost 4, with 15 bases in between. Germline CDR1 MNHEY, CDR2 SVGAGI. The CDR3 has 15 amino acids. The chain's CDR3 is CASSYSQGLGETQYF. CDR3 DNA sequence: TGTGCCAGCAGTTATAGCCAGGGTCTGGGAGAGACCCAGTACTTC.

The sample holds one count of this clone. The sample has other DNA sequences that encode this CDR3 too. The chain combines TRBV27 with TRBJ1-1; D is ambiguous. The length of the CDR3 is 13 residues. The V and J ends lost 5 bases and 2 bases respectively, with 9 bases between them. CDR1 is MNHEY, CDR2 SMNVEV, per germline (reference sequence). In nucleotides, the CDR3 is TGTGCCAGCAGTCTCTCTCTTAACACTGAAGCTTTCTTT. It translates to CASSLSLNTEAFF.

This chain links TRBV5-1 with TRBJ2-5; 10 nucleotides align to TRBD2. V was pared by 5 bases and J by 3 bases, with 4 bases of the junction left unmatched. CDR1 is SGHRS and CDR2 is YFSETQ in the germline V gene. This CDR3 has 14 residues. The CDR3 nucleotides are TGCGCCAGCAGGATCCTAGCGGGAGAAGAGACCCAGTACTTC. Its translation: CASRILAGEETQYF.

V and J are TRBV14 and TRBJ2-7; D tentatively reads TRBD1 or TRBD2 (5 bases each). Germline CDR1 is SGHDN and CDR2 is FVKESK. CDR3 length equals 16 residues. Trimming took off 0 bases at V and 6 bases at J, with 18 bases between the two ends. CDR3 region: CASSQESVRGAGEQYF. The CDR3 DNA reads TGTGCCAGCAGCCAAGAATCGGTAAGAGGGGCAGGCGAGCAGTACTTC.

This chain uses TRBV5-1 with TRBJ2-7, with a tentative D call TRBD1 (5 bases). Trimming removed 0 bases at V and 2 bases at J, with 9 bases between. Germline CDR1 and CDR2: SGHRS and YFSETQ. The CDR3 contains 14 residues. CDR3 DNA sequence: TGCGCCAGCAGCTTGGGACAGAGGACCTACGAGCAGTACTTC. Translated: CASSLGQRTYEQYF.

This sequence joins TRBV16 and TRBJ2-7; D gene ambiguous. CDR1 and CDR2 (germline): KGHSY, FQNENV. The CDR3 spans 16 residues. Trimming took 0 bases from V and 4 from J, leaving 16 bases between them. The CDR3 is CASSQSGYQGWYEQYF. CDR3 DNA sequence: TGTGCCAGCAGCCAATCCGGCTACCAAGGTTGGTACGAGCAGTACTTC.

The chain is built from TRBV28 and TRBJ1-5, with D possibly matching TRBD1 (5 bases). V was clipped by 6 bases and J by 5 bases, with 14 bases between them. Germline CDR1 MDHEN, CDR2 SYDVKM. This CDR3 contains 14 residues. The CDR3 bases are TGTGCCAGCAGCCCCGGGGGGGTCTATCAGCCCCAGCATTTT. Protein sequence: CASSPGGVYQPQHF.

Comments on this clone: In the same sample, other DNA sequences code for this CDR3. The chain links TRBV18 to TRBJ2-7; no definite D call. V was shortened by 2 bases and J by 4 bases, with 6 bases between the two germline ends. Germline assignment: CDR1 KGHSH and CDR2 LQKENI. This CDR3 comprises 12 residues. CDR3 nucleotides: TGTGCCAGCTCACCAAGCCCGTACGAGCAGTACTTC. Residues: CASSPSPYEQYF.

With respect to this clone: Other DNA sequences of this sample code for an identical CDR3. The rearrangement joins TRBV19 to TRBJ1-4; 8 positions match TRBD1. Germline V gene data show CDR1 as LNHDA and CDR2 as SQIVND (reference sequence). The CDR3 extends over 14 amino acids. V lost 5 bases, J lost 8 bases, and 7 bases stayed unmatched. Here the CDR3 DNA reads TGTGCCAGTAGTCCCACCCCAGGGGGCGAAAAACTGTTTTTT. It encodes CASSPTPGGEKLFF.

This sequence joins TRBV28 and TRBJ1-5; TRBD1 might be the D (6 bases). V lost 5 bases, J lost 1 base, and 18 bases lay in between. CDR1 is MDHEN, CDR2 SYDVKM, per germline. This CDR3 has 17 residues. The CDR3 nucleotides are TGTGCCAGCAGTACCGGGATCAAAGGGGGGAGCAATCAGCCCCAGCATTTT. Translation gives CASSTGIKGGSNQPQHF.

This chain joins TRBV4-1 and TRBJ2-2; the D gene is possibly TRBD1 (6 bases). Trimming stripped 7 bases from V and 2 bases from J, with 14 bases between. CDR3 length: 15 amino acids. Germline V gene lookup returns CDR1 MGHRA and CDR2 YSYEKL. The CDR3 sequence: CASTSGAANTGELFF. The CDR3 region has the DNA TGCGCCAGCACCTCAGGGGCAGCCAACACCGGGGAGCTGTTTTTT.